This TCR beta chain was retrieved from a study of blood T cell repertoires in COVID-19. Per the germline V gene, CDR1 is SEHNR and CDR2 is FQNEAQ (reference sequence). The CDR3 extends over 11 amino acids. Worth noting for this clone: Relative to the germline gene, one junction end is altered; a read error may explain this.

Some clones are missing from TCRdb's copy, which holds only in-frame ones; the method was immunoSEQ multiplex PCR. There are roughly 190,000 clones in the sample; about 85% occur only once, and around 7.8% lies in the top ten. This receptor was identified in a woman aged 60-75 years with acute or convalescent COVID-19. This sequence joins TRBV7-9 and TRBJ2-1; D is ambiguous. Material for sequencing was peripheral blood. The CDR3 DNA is TGTGCCAGCAGCTCCTACTATGAGCAGTTCTTC. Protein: CASSSYYEQFF.